This record concerns one TCR beta chain sequence. Antigen: not known. The data originate from a study of cytomegalovirus exposure and HLA in healthy donors. Regarding the study as a whole: Further analysis, carried out later, found HLA-associated TCR beta chains more clonally expanded than equally common other chains. Being indistinguishable, some V segments were excluded, TRBV6-2 and TRBV6-3 among them. Accounts indicate the classifier identified cytomegalovirus status with strong specificity and sensitivity.

This CDR3 has 13 residues. V lost 7 bases and J lost 3; bases outside the gene matches: 7. Germline values: CDR1 SQVTM, CDR2 ANQGSEA. PCR employed 60 Vbeta and 13 Jbeta primers. Assay used: immunoSEQ multiplex PCR; TCRdb lists only in-frame clones, some missing. The sample holds around 210,000 clones, around 83% seen once. The rearrangement uses TRBV29-1 and TRBJ2-5; 8 positions agree with TRBD2. The sequenced material came from PBMCs. The clonotype originates from a woman aged 40 to 50 in good health and CMV-seronegative. The chain's CDR3 is CSAREGGKETQYF. DNA for the CDR3: TGCAGCGCCCGGGAGGGTGGGAAAGAGACCCAGTACTTC. Using reference TRBV29-1 and TRBJ2-5 for the parts outside the CDR3, the full variable domain is SAVISQKPSRDICQRGTSLTIQCQVDSQVTMMFWYRQQPGQSLTLIATANQGSEATYESGFVIDKFPISRPNLTFSTLTVSNMSPEDSSIYLCSAREGGKETQYFGPGTRLLVL.